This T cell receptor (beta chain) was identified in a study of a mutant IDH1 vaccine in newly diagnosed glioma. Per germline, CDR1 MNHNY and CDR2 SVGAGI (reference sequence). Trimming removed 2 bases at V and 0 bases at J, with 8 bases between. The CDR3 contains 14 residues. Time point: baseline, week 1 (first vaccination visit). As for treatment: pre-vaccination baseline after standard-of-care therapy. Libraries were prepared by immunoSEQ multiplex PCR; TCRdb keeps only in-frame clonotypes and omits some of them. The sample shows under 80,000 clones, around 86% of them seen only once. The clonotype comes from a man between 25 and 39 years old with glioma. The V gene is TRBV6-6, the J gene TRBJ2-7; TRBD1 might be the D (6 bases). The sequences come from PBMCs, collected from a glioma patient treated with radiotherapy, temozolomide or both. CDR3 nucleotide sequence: TGTGCCAGCAGTTACCGGGACAACTCCTACGAGCAGTACTTC. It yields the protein CASSYRDNSYEQYF.